These T cell receptor beta chains were read from a single sample in a study of vaccination effects on CD4 cells after COVID-19. These receptors' antigens are unknown. Generated by immunoSEQ multiplex PCR, the TCRdb table keeps only in-frame clones and is missing some. Among under 85,000 clones listed, roughly 73% were seen once. The sequenced sample was CD4+ T cells from PBMCs cultured with HCoV-OC43 spike peptides, obtained after COVID-19 vaccination. These receptors originate from a human donor who received a COVID-19 vaccine. The CDR3 runs from the conserved cysteine through the conserved F or W. D genes are given only for firm matches. For some rows the clone size is stated as once, few or many, or as a class when expanded; others skip it.

j_gene: TRBJ1-4; abundance: .; v_gene: TRBV7-9; d_gene: .; CDR3nt: TGTGCCAGCAGCTTTGGCCGCTTTGGGACTAATGAAAAACTGTTTTTT; CDR3aa: CASSFGRFGTNEKLFF
j_gene: TRBJ1-1; abundance: few; v_gene: TRBV4-1; d_gene: .; CDR3nt: TGCGCCAGCAGCCAGGGATGGGGTGGAACCCCCACTGAAGCTTTCTTT; CDR3aa: CASSQGWGGTPTEAFF
j_gene: TRBJ2-6; abundance: .; v_gene: TRBV19; d_gene: .; CDR3nt: TGTGCCAGTAGTATCCCCCCGACAGTATCTGGGGCCAACGTCCTGACTTTC; CDR3aa: CASSIPPTVSGANVLTF
j_gene: TRBJ1-1; abundance: .; v_gene: TRBV7-3; d_gene: .; CDR3nt: TGTGCCAGCAGCCAAGGGGTGAACACTGAAGCTTTCTTT; CDR3aa: CASSQGVNTEAFF
j_gene: TRBJ1-5; abundance: .; v_gene: TRBV6-5; d_gene: .; CDR3nt: TGTGCCTGTTCCGGGGACCCTACCCGTCAGCCCCAGCATTTT; CDR3aa: CACSGDPTRQPQHF
j_gene: TRBJ1-4; abundance: .; v_gene: TRBV7-2; d_gene: .; CDR3nt: TGTGCCAGCAGCCGGCAAGTGAATGAAAAACTGTTTTTT; CDR3aa: CASSRQVNEKLFF
j_gene: TRBJ2-1; abundance: .; v_gene: TRBV6-6; d_gene: .; CDR3nt: TGTGCCAGCAGTTACGGAGCGGGCGGTGACAATGAGCAGTTCTTC; CDR3aa: CASSYGAGGDNEQFF
j_gene: TRBJ1-1; abundance: .; v_gene: TRBV7-2; d_gene: .; CDR3nt: TGTGCCAGCAGCTTGGGGCTGCGAGTGATTGAAGCTTTCTTT; CDR3aa: CASSLGLRVIEAFF
j_gene: TRBJ1-4; abundance: .; v_gene: TRBV4-3; d_gene: .; CDR3nt: TGCGCCAGCAGCCTAGAAGGTGGTACTAATGAAAAACTGTTTTTT; CDR3aa: CASSLEGGTNEKLFF
j_gene: TRBJ1-4; abundance: .; v_gene: TRBV5-1; d_gene: TRBD1; CDR3nt: TGCGCCAGCAGCCCAGCGGGACAGAGTAATGAAAAACTGTTTTTT; CDR3aa: CASSPAGQSNEKLFF
j_gene: TRBJ2-5; abundance: .; v_gene: TRBV2; d_gene: .; CDR3nt: TGTGCCAGCAGTGAACAGGGAGAGACCCAGTACTTC; CDR3aa: CASSEQGETQYF
j_gene: TRBJ2-2; abundance: .; v_gene: TRBV10-2; d_gene: .; CDR3nt: TGCGCCAACGATACGGGACACAACACCGGGGAGCTGTTTTTT; CDR3aa: CANDTGHNTGELFF
j_gene: TRBJ2-4; abundance: .; v_gene: TRBV4-1; d_gene: .; CDR3nt: TGCGCCAGCAGCCGAGGAGGACTGGTATTAGCCAAAAACATTCAGTACTTC; CDR3aa: CASSRGGLVLAKNIQYF
j_gene: TRBJ2-5; abundance: .; v_gene: TRBV7-2; d_gene: .; CDR3nt: TGTGCCAGCAGCTTAGTTAGCAGCCAAGAGACCCAGTACTTC; CDR3aa: CASSLVSSQETQYF
j_gene: TRBJ1-1; abundance: .; v_gene: TRBV30; d_gene: .; CDR3nt: TGTGCCTGGAAAAACCGGGGGTCGAACACTGAAGCTTTCTTT; CDR3aa: CAWKNRGSNTEAFF
j_gene: TRBJ1-5; abundance: .; v_gene: TRBV5-4; d_gene: TRBD1; CDR3nt: TGTGCCAGCAGCTTCGGGACAGGGAAGGTGAGCAATCAGCCCCAGCATTTT; CDR3aa: CASSFGTGKVSNQPQHF
j_gene: TRBJ2-2; abundance: .; v_gene: TRBV7-9; d_gene: .; CDR3nt: TGTGCCAGCAGCTGGAGTGGGGCAGGGACCACCGGGGAGCTGTTTTTT; CDR3aa: CASSWSGAGTTGELFF
j_gene: TRBJ1-1; abundance: .; v_gene: TRBV5-1; d_gene: .; CDR3nt: TGCGCCAGCAGCCGAAGCGAGGCGAACACTGAAGCTTTCTTT; CDR3aa: CASSRSEANTEAFF
j_gene: TRBJ1-2; abundance: .; v_gene: TRBV7-8; d_gene: TRBD1; CDR3nt: TGTGCCAGCAGCCTCAACAGGGGAAGCCTTCCTAGTGGCTACACCTTC; CDR3aa: CASSLNRGSLPSGYTF
j_gene: TRBJ1-1; abundance: .; v_gene: TRBV5-1; d_gene: TRBD1; CDR3nt: TGCGCCAGCAGCTTGGCACAGGGGAATATGAACACTGAAGCTTTCTTT; CDR3aa: CASSLAQGNMNTEAFF
j_gene: TRBJ1-2; abundance: .; v_gene: TRBV19; d_gene: .; CDR3nt: TGTGCCAGTAGTATAAAGGATGGCTACACCTTC; CDR3aa: CASSIKDGYTF
j_gene: TRBJ1-5; abundance: .; v_gene: TRBV10-2; d_gene: .; CDR3nt: TGCGCCAGCAGTGAAGGCGACAGGAGAAATCAGCCCCAGCATTTT; CDR3aa: CASSEGDRRNQPQHF
j_gene: TRBJ2-2; abundance: .; v_gene: TRBV7-3; d_gene: .; CDR3nt: TGTGCCAGCAGCTTAACGGCGGGGACCGGGGAGCTGTTTTTT; CDR3aa: CASSLTAGTGELFF
j_gene: TRBJ1-2; abundance: once; v_gene: TRBV4-1; d_gene: .; CDR3nt: TGCGCCAGCAGCCAAGACGAGACGGCCCCCTATGGCTACACCTTC; CDR3aa: CASSQDETAPYGYTF
j_gene: TRBJ1-5; abundance: .; v_gene: TRBV19; d_gene: .; CDR3nt: TGTGCCAGCGGACGGGTCAATCAGCCCCAGCATTTT; CDR3aa: CASGRVNQPQHF
j_gene: TRBJ2-1; abundance: .; v_gene: TRBV24-1; d_gene: .; CDR3nt: TGTGCCACCAGTGGGTTAACTAGTCCCCTCAATGAGCAGTTCTTC; CDR3aa: CATSGLTSPLNEQFF
j_gene: TRBJ2-1; abundance: .; v_gene: TRBV13; d_gene: .; CDR3nt: TGTGCCAGCAGCTTACGGGGGTCCGATGAGCAGTTCTTC; CDR3aa: CASSLRGSDEQFF
j_gene: TRBJ2-2; abundance: .; v_gene: TRBV18; d_gene: .; CDR3nt: TGTGCCAGCTCACCACTAAACACCGGGGAGCTGTTTTTT; CDR3aa: CASSPLNTGELFF
j_gene: TRBJ1-2; abundance: once; v_gene: TRBV19; d_gene: .; CDR3nt: TGTGCCAGTAGTATCGAGGGGCCCCGGGGCTATGGCTACACCTTC; CDR3aa: CASSIEGPRGYGYTF
j_gene: TRBJ2-2; abundance: few; v_gene: TRBV24-1; d_gene: TRBD1; CDR3nt: TGTGCCACCAGTGATTTCGGACAGGGGAACACCGGGGAGCTGTTTTTT; CDR3aa: CATSDFGQGNTGELFF
j_gene: TRBJ1-5; abundance: .; v_gene: TRBV21-1; d_gene: .; CDR3nt: TGTGCCAGTATCCAGGGGGGCTACAATCAGCCCCAGCATTTT; CDR3aa: CASIQGGYNQPQHF
j_gene: TRBJ2-4; abundance: .; v_gene: TRBV18; d_gene: TRBD1; CDR3nt: TGTGCCAGCTCACCACGGGACAGCACCAAAAACATTCAGTACTTC; CDR3aa: CASSPRDSTKNIQYF
j_gene: TRBJ2-2; abundance: .; v_gene: TRBV7-3; d_gene: .; CDR3nt: TGTGCCAGCAGCCTCCTTCGGGGGTACACCGGGGAGCTGTTTTTT; CDR3aa: CASSLLRGYTGELFF
j_gene: TRBJ1-1; abundance: .; v_gene: TRBV11-3; d_gene: .; CDR3nt: TGTGCCAGCAGCTCCGCCGGGGGGGTATCTGAAGCTTTCTTT; CDR3aa: CASSSAGGVSEAFF
j_gene: TRBJ1-2; abundance: .; v_gene: TRBV7-2; d_gene: .; CDR3nt: TGTGCCAGCAGCCCGCAGAGAAACTATGGCTACACCTTC; CDR3aa: CASSPQRNYGYTF
j_gene: TRBJ1-1; abundance: few; v_gene: TRBV9; d_gene: .; CDR3nt: TGTGCCAGCAGGAGGGGAGGGTTTGGCACTGAAGCTTTCTTT; CDR3aa: CASRRGGFGTEAFF
j_gene: TRBJ1-2; abundance: .; v_gene: TRBV11-2; d_gene: .; CDR3nt: TGTGCCAGCAGCTTAGCCAGGGATGAAGGCTACACCTTC; CDR3aa: CASSLARDEGYTF
j_gene: TRBJ2-5; abundance: .; v_gene: TRBV7-3; d_gene: TRBD2; CDR3nt: TGTGCCAGCAGCTCCCAGACTAGCGGGGAAGAGACCCAGTACTTC; CDR3aa: CASSSQTSGEETQYF
j_gene: TRBJ2-2; abundance: .; v_gene: TRBV6-1; d_gene: .; CDR3nt: TGTGCCAGCAGTGAAGAGATCGGGGAGCTGTTTTTT; CDR3aa: CASSEEIGELFF
j_gene: TRBJ2-3; abundance: .; v_gene: TRBV27; d_gene: .; CDR3nt: TGTGCCAGCAGCTACCGGGCAGATACGCAGTATTTT; CDR3aa: CASSYRADTQYF
j_gene: TRBJ1-1; abundance: .; v_gene: TRBV19; d_gene: .; CDR3nt: TGTGCCAGTAGTATAAAAGGGCCTGAAGCTTTCTTT; CDR3aa: CASSIKGPEAFF
j_gene: TRBJ2-2; abundance: few; v_gene: TRBV10-3; d_gene: TRBD1; CDR3nt: TGTGCCACCCTGACAGGGGGCAACACCGGGGAGCTGTTTTTT; CDR3aa: CATLTGGNTGELFF
j_gene: TRBJ2-6; abundance: .; v_gene: TRBV5-1; d_gene: .; CDR3nt: TGCGCCAGCAGCCGCGCAGGGGGGTCTGGGGCCAACGTCCTGACTTTC; CDR3aa: CASSRAGGSGANVLTF
j_gene: TRBJ2-3; abundance: .; v_gene: TRBV18; d_gene: .; CDR3nt: TGTGCCAGCTCACCTATATCAGGACGCACAGATACGCAGTATTTT; CDR3aa: CASSPISGRTDTQYF